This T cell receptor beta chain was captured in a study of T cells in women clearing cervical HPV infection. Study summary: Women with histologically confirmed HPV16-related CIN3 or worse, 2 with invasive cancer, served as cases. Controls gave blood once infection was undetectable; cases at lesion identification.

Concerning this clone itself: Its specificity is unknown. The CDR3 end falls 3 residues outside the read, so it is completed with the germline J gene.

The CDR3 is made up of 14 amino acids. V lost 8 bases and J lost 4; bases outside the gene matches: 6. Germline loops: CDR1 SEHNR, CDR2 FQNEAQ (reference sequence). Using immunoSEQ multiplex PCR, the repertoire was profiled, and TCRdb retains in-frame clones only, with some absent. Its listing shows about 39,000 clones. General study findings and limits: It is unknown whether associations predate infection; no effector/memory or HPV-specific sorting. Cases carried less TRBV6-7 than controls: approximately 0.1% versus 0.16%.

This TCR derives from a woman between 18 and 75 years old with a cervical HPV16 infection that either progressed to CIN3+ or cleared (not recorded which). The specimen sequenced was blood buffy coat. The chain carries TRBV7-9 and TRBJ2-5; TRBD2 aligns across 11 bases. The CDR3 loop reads CASGLAGGLETQYF. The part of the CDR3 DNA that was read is TGTGCCAGCGGGCTAGCGGGGGGCCTAGAGACC.